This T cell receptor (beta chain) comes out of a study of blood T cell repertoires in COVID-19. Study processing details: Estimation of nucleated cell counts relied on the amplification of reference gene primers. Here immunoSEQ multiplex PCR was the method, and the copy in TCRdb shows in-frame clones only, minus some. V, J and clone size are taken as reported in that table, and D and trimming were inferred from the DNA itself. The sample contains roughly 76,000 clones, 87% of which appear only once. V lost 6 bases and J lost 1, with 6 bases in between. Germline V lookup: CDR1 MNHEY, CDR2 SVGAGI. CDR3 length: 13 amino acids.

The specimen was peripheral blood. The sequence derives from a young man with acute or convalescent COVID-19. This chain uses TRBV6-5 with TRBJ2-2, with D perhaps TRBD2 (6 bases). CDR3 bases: TGTGCCAGCAGGGAGGGGAACACCGGGGAGCTGTTTTTT. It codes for CASREGNTGELFF.